This T cell receptor (beta chain) was profiled in a study of T cell responses to AZD1222 COVID-19 vaccine. In the study overall: Pooled samples include second doses given at about 4 or 12 weeks. Study observations and caveats: Baseline serostatus was positive in only six AZD1222 recipients. Across spike, vaccine-associated CD4 TCRs were found, dominant at 160-218 and 743-854. Donors were largely white British and mainly female; clonal diversity was possibly underestimated.

Libraries were prepared by immunoSEQ multiplex PCR; TCRdb keeps only in-frame clonotypes and omits some of them. The top ten hold approximately 0.5% of the sample, which has fewer than 200,000 clones, 70% to 90% seen once. V lost 0 bases to trimming and J lost 8 bases; unmatched junction nucleotides: 6. CDR3 length: 16 amino acids. Germline V CDR1 and CDR2: LGHNA, YNFKEQ. As for this clone: The target antigen is unknown.

The V call is TRBV4-2, the J call TRBJ1-4; TRBD1 matches 10 bases. The TCR comes from an adult in good health. Sequenced material: peripheral blood, taken on day 0 of AZD1222 vaccination. The CDR3 sequence: CASSQDLGQGGEKLFF. The CDR3 DNA reads TGTGCCAGCAGCCAAGATTTAGGACAGGGGGGCGAAAAACTGTTTTTT.